This T cell receptor (beta chain) was found in a study of T cells after yellow fever vaccination. Findings and limits, study-wide: In FACS-sorted repertoires, abundant clonotypes from the bulk population could appear as contaminants. The secondary response showed a weaker magnitude and a faster peak, day 5 versus 15. The booster response re-showed most primary clones: approximately 95% CD4, about 89% CD8.

This clonotype was counted a few times. The antigen remains unidentified. It was through 5'RACE template switching that TCR cDNA was made, with a universal primer site and UMIs added. TCRdb itself ran the 5' RACE reads through MiXCR, one entry per CDR3 protein. Among about 74,000 distinct CDR3 sequences listed, around 6.5% were seen once. The CDR3 is made up of 15 amino acids. In germline, CDR1 is DFQATT, CDR2 SNEGSKA (reference sequence). V trimming: 5 bases; J trimming: 6 bases; junction bases outside the gene matches: 9. The rearrangement joins TRBV20-1 to TRBJ1-6; 8 bases map to TRBD1. The TCR sequence derives from a man aged 18 to 30 who received the YFV17D yellow fever vaccine. The input for sequencing was CD8+ T cells sorted from PBMCs, taken 5 to 6 days after the first yellow fever vaccination. CDR3 sequence (DNA): TGCAGTGCTGGTGGACAGGGCCATTTTAATTCACCCCTCCACTTT. This codes for CSAGGQGHFNSPLHF.